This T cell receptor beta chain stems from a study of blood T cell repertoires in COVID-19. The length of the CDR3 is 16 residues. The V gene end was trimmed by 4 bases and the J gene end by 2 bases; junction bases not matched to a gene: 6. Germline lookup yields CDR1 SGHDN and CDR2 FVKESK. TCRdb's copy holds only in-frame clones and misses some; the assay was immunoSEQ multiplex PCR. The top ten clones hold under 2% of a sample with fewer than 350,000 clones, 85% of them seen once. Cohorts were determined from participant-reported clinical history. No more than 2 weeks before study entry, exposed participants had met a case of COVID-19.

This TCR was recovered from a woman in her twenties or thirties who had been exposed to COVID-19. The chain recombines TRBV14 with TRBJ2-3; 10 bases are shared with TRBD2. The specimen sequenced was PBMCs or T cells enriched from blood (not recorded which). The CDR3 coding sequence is TGTGCCAGCAGCCCGTTAGCGGGGGGAATCACAGATACGCAGTATTTT. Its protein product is CASSPLAGGITDTQYF. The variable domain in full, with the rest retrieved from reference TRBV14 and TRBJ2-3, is EAGVTQFPSHSVIEKGQTVTLRCDPISGHDNLYWYRRVMGKEIKFLLHFVKESKQDESGMPNNRFLAERTGGTYSTLKVQPAELEDSGVYFCASSPLAGGITDTQYFGPGTRLTVL.